The subject of this entry is one TCR beta chain. Its antigen is not known. Clones were read by immunoSEQ multiplex PCR, and TCRdb kept only the in-frame ones, dropping some. The data show hundreds of thousands of clones, 95% to 96% seen once. CD45RO-negative, CCR7-positively selected cells formed the naive CD8 fraction, excluding terminally differentiated effector memory CD45RA+ cells. V dropped 4 bases and J dropped 6 bases, with 16 bases sitting between them. Per germline, CDR1 SGHDT and CDR2 YYEEEE. This CDR3 region has 14 residues. This entry belongs to a study of shared clonotypes between healthy human individuals. Study observations and caveats: Having only a few donors restricted how much genetic and exposure-history diversity was captured.

Sample: naive CD8+ T cells sorted from blood. This TCR was sampled from a woman in her 30s in good health. V gene TRBV5-6 combines with J gene TRBJ1-1; D is unclear. CDR3 nucleotide sequence: TGTGCCAGCAGCGCGAGTGAGGGCTGGTCTGAAGCTTTCTTT. This gives the protein CASSASEGWSEAFF.